This TCR beta chain was sequenced for a study of T cell responses to AZD1222 COVID-19 vaccine. As for this clone: Its antigen is not known.

The table came from immunoSEQ multiplex PCR; TCRdb's copy has only in-frame clones and leaves some out. The profile covers around 120,000 clones, with around 89% appearing a single time and approximately 3.5% taken by the ten largest. Study outcomes and limitations: Reports say nearly half of spike-specific TCRs go after unmutated variant regions. Repertoires in all cases were sampled only once the peak T cell response had passed. Baseline seropositivity occurred in only a handful of AZD1222 recipients. Donors were largely white British and mainly female; clonal diversity was possibly underestimated.

The origin of this receptor is an adult in good health. Material: peripheral blood, obtained on day 0 of AZD1222 vaccination.

The CDR3 nucleotides read TGTGCCAGCAGCTTATACCCCCTGACGGGGACTAATGAAAAACTGTTTTTT. Encoded protein: CASSLYPLTGTNEKLFF. This sequence joins TRBV7-6 and TRBJ1-4; no clear D. This CDR3 has 17 residues. CDR1 and CDR2 (germline): SGHVS, FNYEAQ. Trimming removed 2 bases at V and 2 bases at J, with 15 bases between.